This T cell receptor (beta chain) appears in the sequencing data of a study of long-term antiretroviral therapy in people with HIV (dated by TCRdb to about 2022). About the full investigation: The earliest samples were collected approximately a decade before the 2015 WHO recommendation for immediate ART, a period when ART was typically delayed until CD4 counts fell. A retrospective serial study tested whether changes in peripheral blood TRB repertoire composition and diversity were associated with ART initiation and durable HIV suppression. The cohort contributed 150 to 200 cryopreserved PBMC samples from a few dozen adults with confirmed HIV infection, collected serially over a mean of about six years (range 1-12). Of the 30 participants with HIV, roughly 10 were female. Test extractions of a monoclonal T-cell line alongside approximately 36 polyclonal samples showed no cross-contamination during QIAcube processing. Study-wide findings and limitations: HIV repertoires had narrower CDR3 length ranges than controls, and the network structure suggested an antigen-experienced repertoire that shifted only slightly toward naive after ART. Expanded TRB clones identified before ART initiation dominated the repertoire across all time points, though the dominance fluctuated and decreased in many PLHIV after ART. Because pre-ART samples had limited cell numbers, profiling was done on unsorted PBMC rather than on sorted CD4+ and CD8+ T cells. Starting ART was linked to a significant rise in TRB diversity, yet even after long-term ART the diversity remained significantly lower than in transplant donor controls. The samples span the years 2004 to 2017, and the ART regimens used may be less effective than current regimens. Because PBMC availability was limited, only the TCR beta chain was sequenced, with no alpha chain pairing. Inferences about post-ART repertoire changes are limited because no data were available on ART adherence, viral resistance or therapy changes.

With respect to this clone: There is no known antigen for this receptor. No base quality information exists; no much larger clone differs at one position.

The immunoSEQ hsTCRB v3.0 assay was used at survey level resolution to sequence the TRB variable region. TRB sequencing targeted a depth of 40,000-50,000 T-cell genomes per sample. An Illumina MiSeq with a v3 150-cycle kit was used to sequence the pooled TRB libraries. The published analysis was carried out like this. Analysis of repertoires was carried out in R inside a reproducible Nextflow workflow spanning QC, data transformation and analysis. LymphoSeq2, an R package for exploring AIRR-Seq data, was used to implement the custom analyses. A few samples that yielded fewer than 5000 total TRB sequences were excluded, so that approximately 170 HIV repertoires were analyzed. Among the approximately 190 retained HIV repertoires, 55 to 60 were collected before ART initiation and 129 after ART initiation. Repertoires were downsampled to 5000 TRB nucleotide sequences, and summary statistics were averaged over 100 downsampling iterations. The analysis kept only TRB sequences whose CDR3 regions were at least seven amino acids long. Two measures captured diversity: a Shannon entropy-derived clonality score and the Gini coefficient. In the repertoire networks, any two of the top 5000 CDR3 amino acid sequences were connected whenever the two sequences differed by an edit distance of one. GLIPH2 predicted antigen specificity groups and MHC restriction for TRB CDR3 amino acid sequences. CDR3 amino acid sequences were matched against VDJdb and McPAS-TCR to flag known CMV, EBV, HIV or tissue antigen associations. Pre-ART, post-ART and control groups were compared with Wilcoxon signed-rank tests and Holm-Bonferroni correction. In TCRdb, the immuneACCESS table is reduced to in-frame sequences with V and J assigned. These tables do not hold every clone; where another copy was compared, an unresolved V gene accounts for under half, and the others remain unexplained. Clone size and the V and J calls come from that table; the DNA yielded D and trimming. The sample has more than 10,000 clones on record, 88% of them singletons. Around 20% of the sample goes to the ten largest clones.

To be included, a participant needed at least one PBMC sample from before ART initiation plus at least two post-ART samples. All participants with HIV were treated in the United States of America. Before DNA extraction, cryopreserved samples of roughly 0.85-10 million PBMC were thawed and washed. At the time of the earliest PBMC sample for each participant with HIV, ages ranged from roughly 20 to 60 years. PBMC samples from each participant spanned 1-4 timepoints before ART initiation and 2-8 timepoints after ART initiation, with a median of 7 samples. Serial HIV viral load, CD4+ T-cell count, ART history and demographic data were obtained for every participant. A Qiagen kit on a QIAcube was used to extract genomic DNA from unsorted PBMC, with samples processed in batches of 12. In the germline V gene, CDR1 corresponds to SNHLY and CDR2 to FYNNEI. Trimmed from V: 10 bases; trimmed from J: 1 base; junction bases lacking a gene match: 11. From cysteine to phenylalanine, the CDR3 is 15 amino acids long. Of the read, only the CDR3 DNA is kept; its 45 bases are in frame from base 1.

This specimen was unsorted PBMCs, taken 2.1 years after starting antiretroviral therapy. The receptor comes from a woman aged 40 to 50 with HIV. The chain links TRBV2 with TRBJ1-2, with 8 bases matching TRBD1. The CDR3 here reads CAITTTGGGNYGYTF. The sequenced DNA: TGTGCCATTACCACAACAGGGGGAGGTAACTATGGCTACACCTTC.